One and the same sample provided the 18 T cell receptor beta chains below, sequenced in a study of blood T cell repertoires in COVID-19. Some clones are missing from TCRdb's copy, which holds only in-frame ones; the method was immunoSEQ multiplex PCR. The sample comprises approximately 99,000 clones, about 86% of which are singletons, and approximately 2% rests with the top ten. Material for sequencing was peripheral blood. Receptor source: a man aged 45-65 years with COVID-19, enrolled during active disease.

This clone was observed a few times. V and J are TRBV27 and TRBJ2-7; 7 positions agree with TRBD1. V was pared by 4 bases and J by 3 bases, with 12 bases of the junction left unmatched. CDR1 and CDR2 (germline): MNHEY, SMNVEV (reference sequence). This CDR3 has 16 residues. DNA of the CDR3: TGTGCCAGCAGTTCAAGGACAGGCACGGCGGGCTACGAGCAGTACTTC. Amino acids: CASSSRTGTAGYEQYF.

The chain carries TRBV2 and TRBJ2-5, with D perhaps TRBD1 (6 bases). V was pared by 5 bases and J by 7 bases, with 20 bases between. CDR1 is SNHLY, CDR2 FYNNEI, per germline. The length of the CDR3 is 15 residues. CDR3 protein: CASSRSWDIGGTQYF. For the CDR3, the DNA is TGTGCCAGCAGTCGAAGTTGGGACATTGGAGGGACCCAGTACTTC.

The chain is built from TRBV7-3 and TRBJ2-3; D not certain. Germline V gene data show CDR1 as SGHTA and CDR2 as FQGTGA. CDR3 length: 14 residues. The V gene lost 3 bases and the J gene lost 2 bases, with 9 bases spanning the gap. In DNA, the CDR3 is TGTGCCAGCAGCTTGGCCGCCCCCACAGATACGCAGTATTTT. This codes for CASSLAAPTDTQYF.

The J gene is TRBJ2-1, the V gene TRBV10-3; 7 nucleotides match TRBD1. The CDR3 extends over 17 amino acids. The trim removed 2 bases at V and 6 bases at J, leaving 13 bases unmatched. Germline-derived CDR1 and CDR2 are ENHRY and SYGVKD. As DNA, the CDR3 is TGTGCCATCAGTGAGCCAAAACAGGGGTTACGATTCAATGAGCAGTTCTTC. Residues: CAISEPKQGLRFNEQFF.

The J gene is TRBJ2-3, the V gene TRBV2; D might be TRBD2 (7 bases). Germline lookup yields CDR1 SNHLY and CDR2 FYNNEI. The germline V and J ends were trimmed by 4 bases and 4 bases, with 12 bases remaining between them. The CDR3 spans 14 residues. CDR3: CASSAQGRADTQYF. The CDR3 bases are TGTGCCAGCAGTGCTCAGGGGAGGGCAGATACGCAGTATTTT.

The chain combines TRBV2 with TRBJ1-6; D is undetermined. Per the germline V gene, CDR1 is SNHLY and CDR2 is FYNNEI. The CDR3 covers 15 residues. The V end was cut by 2 bases, the J end by 7 bases, with 12 bases between. CDR3 nucleotides: TGTGCCAGCAGTGAATCTGGTATGAGAAATTCACCCCTCCACTTT. Protein: CASSESGMRNSPLHF.

The J gene is TRBJ1-2, the V gene TRBV6-5; the match to TRBD1 covers 8 bases. The CDR3 covers 15 residues. CDR1 is MNHEY and CDR2 is SVGAGI in the germline V gene. V lost 5 bases, J lost 0 bases, and 5 bases stayed unmatched. For the CDR3, the DNA is TGTGCCAGCAGTCTACAGGGGGGAGCTAACTATGGCTACACCTTC. Translation gives CASSLQGGANYGYTF.

The chain is built from TRBV29-1 and TRBJ1-3; TRBD1 is a possible D gene (6 bases). Looked up from germline, CDR1 is SQVTM and CDR2 is ANQGSEA. Deletions cut 6 bases from V and 4 bases from J, with 16 bases between. The CDR3 has 14 amino acids. This chain's CDR3 is CSVAIGTPGNTIYF. DNA of the CDR3: TGCAGCGTCGCTATCGGGACACCAGGAAACACCATATATTTT. Full variable domain (outside the CDR3, taken from reference TRBV29-1 and TRBJ1-3): SAVISQKPSRDICQRGTSLTIQCQVDSQVTMMFWYRQQPGQSLTLIATANQGSEATYESGFVIDKFPISRPNLTFSTLTVSNMSPEDSSIYLCSVAIGTPGNTIYFGEGSWLTVV.

The chain uses TRBV7-2 and TRBJ2-5, with a tentative D call TRBD1 (6 bases). The V end was cut by 5 bases, the J end by 3 bases, with 16 bases between. CDR1 and CDR2 from the germline V gene are SGHTA and FQGNSA. The CDR3 sequence is 15 residues long. The CDR3 DNA follows: TGTGCCAGCAGCCTAGGGGACAATGATGAAGAGACCCAGTACTTC. Translating it yields CASSLGDNDEETQYF.

The V call is TRBV5-1, the J call TRBJ1-2; 8 bases fit TRBD1. J gave up 4 bases and V 4 bases, and 18 bases lay outside the gene matches. Germline CDR1 and CDR2: SGHRS and YFSETQ. The CDR3 is 18 residues long. In nucleotides, the CDR3 is TGCGCCAGCAGCAACGATCACGGACAGGGAGGACCTGCCTATGGCTACACCTTC. This codes for CASSNDHGQGGPAYGYTF.

The rearrangement joins TRBV6-6 to TRBJ2-7; 10 bases are shared with TRBD1. There are 14 residues in the CDR3. The germline V gene encodes CDR1 MNHNY and CDR2 SVGAGI (reference sequence). Trimming removed 5 bases from V and 6 bases from J; junction bases left unmatched: 7. This CDR3 is CASSNRDRGSEQYF. The CDR3, as DNA: TGTGCCAGCAGTAACCGGGACAGGGGTAGCGAGCAGTACTTC.

The genes are TRBV15 and TRBJ1-5, with 8 bases that match TRBD1. From germline, CDR1 is LNHNV and CDR2 YYDKDF (reference sequence). The CDR3 is made up of 16 amino acids. Trimming at V came to 3 bases and at J to 4 bases, leaving 8 bases not matched to a gene. The CDR3 sequence: CATSSPLTGGNQPQHF. CDR3 DNA: TGTGCCACCAGCAGCCCGCTTACAGGGGGGAATCAGCCCCAGCATTTT.

This chain joins TRBV19 and TRBJ1-5, with TRBD1 matching 9 bases. The CDR3 spans 14 residues. Per germline, CDR1 LNHDA and CDR2 SQIVND (reference sequence). With V trimmed by 5 bases and J by 4 bases, 3 bases remained unmatched. The CDR3 DNA sequence: TGTGCCAGTAGTCCGACAGGGGGTAATCAGCCCCAGCATTTT. It specifies CASSPTGGNQPQHF.

The chain uses TRBV2 and TRBJ2-5; TRBD2 matches 7 bases. The CDR3 runs 13 residues. Germline trimming cut 3 bases from V and 5 bases from J; bases unmatched to any gene: 3. Germline CDR1 reads SNHLY; CDR2 reads FYNNEI. The CDR3, as DNA: TGTGCCAGCAGTGACGGGGGGTGGGAGACCCAGTACTTC. Encoded protein: CASSDGGWETQYF.

J is TRBJ2-1 and V is TRBV7-2, with D perhaps TRBD2 (6 bases). Looked up from germline, CDR1 is SGHTA and CDR2 is FQGNSA. The V end lost 2 bases, the J end lost 4 bases, and 15 bases lay between the germline ends. This CDR3 spans 16 amino acids. The CDR3 DNA reads as TGTGCCAGCAGCTTAATCGTCGGGGGATGGTACAATGAGCAGTTCTTC. This codes for CASSLIVGGWYNEQFF.

The V call is TRBV2, the J call TRBJ1-4; D ambiguous. Germline V lookup: CDR1 SNHLY, CDR2 FYNNEI. The CDR3 extends over 11 amino acids. V shed 7 bases and J shed 8 bases, with 8 bases lying between them. The CDR3 nucleotides read TGTGCCAGCAACCCGGGGGAAAAACTGTTTTTT. This sequence encodes CASNPGEKLFF.

The chain couples TRBV19 to TRBJ1-2; D not certain. CDR3 length: 13 amino acids. V gave up 3 bases and J gave up 4 bases, with 9 bases separating them. Germline CDR1 reads LNHDA; CDR2 reads SQIVND (reference sequence). CDR3 DNA: TGTGCCAGTAGTATGACAACGAGCTATGGCTACACCTTC. Translation gives CASSMTTSYGYTF.

The V and J genes are TRBV6-5 and TRBJ1-4, with TRBD1 as a possible D gene (6 bases). V shed 9 bases and J shed 8 bases, with 16 bases lying between them. Germline lookup yields CDR1 MNHEY and CDR2 SVGAGI. The CDR3 contains 13 residues. Here the CDR3 DNA reads TGTGCCAGTAGAAGGGGGTCGGGGGAAAAACTGTTTTTT. Its protein product is CASRRGSGEKLFF.